The 9 T cell receptor beta chains reported below all come from one sample, sequenced in a study of blood T cell repertoires in COVID-19. The data were produced by immunoSEQ multiplex PCR, yet TCRdb's version contains in-frame clones alone and is incomplete. The sample carries about 310,000 clones, approximately 85% recorded once. The sample taken for sequencing was PBMCs or T cells enriched from blood (not recorded which). These TCRs come from a man younger than 40 who had recovered from COVID-19.

V is TRBV7-2 and J is TRBJ2-1; D may be TRBD1 (5 bases). The germline V gene has CDR1 SGHTA and CDR2 FQGNSA. The V end was cut by 7 bases, the J end by 1 base, with 14 bases between. The CDR3 consists of 15 residues. This CDR3 reads CASTQGSRSYNEQFF. Written as DNA, the CDR3 is TGTGCCAGCACCCAGGGATCTCGGTCCTACAATGAGCAGTTCTTC. The full variable domain, its missing parts supplied by reference TRBV7-2 and TRBJ2-1, is GAGVSQSPSNKVTEKGKDVELRCDPISGHTALYWYRQSLGQGLEFLIYFQGNSAPDKSGLPSDRFSAERTGGSVSTLTIQRTQQEDSAVYLCASTQGSRSYNEQFFGPGTRLTVL.

The chain is built from TRBV2 and TRBJ1-6; D ambiguous. The CDR3 has 13 amino acids. V dropped 5 bases and J dropped 7 bases, with 9 bases sitting between them. Germline values: CDR1 SNHLY, CDR2 FYNNEI. CDR3 DNA: TGTGCCAGCAGTACGGGGTTCAATTCACCCCTCCACTTT. Translated, it gives CASSTGFNSPLHF.

This clone was counted once. This chain joins TRBV27 and TRBJ1-1, with 8 bases matching TRBD1. The CDR3 runs to 13 residues. Germline V gene sequence: CDR1 MNHEY, CDR2 SMNVEV (reference sequence). V lost 3 bases and J lost 11; bases outside the gene matches: 8. The CDR3 DNA reads as TGTGCCAGCAGTTTTACTCAGGGGGCGAGGGCTTTCTTT. It specifies CASSFTQGARAFF.

The chain combines TRBV9 with TRBJ2-1; 7 bases agree with TRBD1. J was trimmed by 2 bases and V by 3 bases; bases with no gene match: 14. Looked up from germline, CDR1 is SGDLS and CDR2 is YYNGEE. This CDR3 has 18 residues. The CDR3 DNA sequence: TGTGCCAGCAGCGCAGTGCAAGGTGGGACAGAGACCTACAATGAGCAGTTCTTC. Residues: CASSAVQGGTETYNEQFF.

The chain couples TRBV4-2 to TRBJ2-7, with 11 bases fitting TRBD2. The CDR3 contains 19 residues. The V segment lost 4 bases and the J segment 2 bases; nucleotides outside the gene matches: 16. The germline V gene has CDR1 LGHNA and CDR2 YNFKEQ. Written as DNA, the CDR3 is TGTGCCAGCAGCCTCAGGGAAGGGGCTAGCGGGGGGCAACCCTACGAGCAGTACTTC. This gives the protein CASSLREGASGGQPYEQYF.

The chain recombines TRBV12-3 or TRBV12-4 with TRBJ1-2; TRBD1 is a possible D gene (5 bases). Trimming stripped 6 bases from V and 8 bases from J, with 16 bases between. CDR3 length: 13 residues. The CDR3 is CASRRPQGDGYTF. In nucleotides, the CDR3 is TGTGCCAGCAGGCGACCCCAGGGTGACGGCTACACCTTC.

This clone was counted once. The chain carries TRBV5-4 and TRBJ2-1; TRBD2 matches at 12 bases. Germline CDR1 reads SGHNT; CDR2 reads YYREEE (reference sequence). The CDR3 covers 16 residues. The V gene end was trimmed by 3 bases and the J gene end by 4 bases; junction bases not matched to a gene: 5. CDR3 sequence reads: CASSWATSGGYNEQFF. In nucleotides, the CDR3 is TGTGCCAGCAGCTGGGCGACTAGCGGGGGTTACAATGAGCAGTTCTTC.

The chain is built from TRBV30 and TRBJ1-2; 7 positions match TRBD1. CDR1 is GTSNPN and CDR2 is SVGIG in the germline V gene (reference sequence). With 4 bases clipped from V and 4 bases from J, the junction kept 9 bases outside the gene matches. The CDR3 totals 14 residues. CDR3 sequence (DNA): TGTGCCTGGATGATTAGGGACAGCCTCTATGGCTACACCTTC. It yields the protein CAWMIRDSLYGYTF.

The chain has TRBV9 and TRBJ2-1; 8 bases are a match to TRBD1. The trim removed 4 bases at V and 4 bases at J, leaving 7 bases unmatched. This CDR3 region has 15 residues. The germline gives CDR1 SGDLS, CDR2 YYNGEE. The CDR3 nucleotides are TGTGCCAGCAGCCCCCAGGGGGCACGATACAATGAGCAGTTCTTC. It yields the protein CASSPQGARYNEQFF.